This TCR beta chain was documented in a study of T cell responses to AZD1222 COVID-19 vaccine. Study as a whole: Pooling of second doses given at about 4 or about 12 weeks was done.

As concerns this clone: The antigen is unknown.

Study-wide results and limits: Compared with day 0, the breadth and depth of the Spike-specific TCR repertoire rose significantly after two doses of AZD1222. AZD1222 recipients seropositive at baseline numbered only 5 to 7. White British donors predominated, females outnumbered males, and clonal diversity was possibly underestimated.

This CDR3 comprises 13 residues. Germline values: CDR1 MNHEY, CDR2 SVGAGI. V was trimmed by 2 bases and J by 7 bases, leaving 9 bases between them. Sequenced by immunoSEQ multiplex PCR; TCRdb stores in-frame clones only, minus some. This sample carries about 140,000 clones, approximately 92% of them seen once, and the ten largest clones take 2.5% to 4%. The sample here was peripheral blood, taken on day 0 of AZD1222 vaccination. This chain uses TRBV6-5 with TRBJ1-5; D not resolved. The TCR was taken from an adult in good health. This chain's CDR3 is CASSYEGRQPQHF. The CDR3 nucleotides read TGTGCCAGCAGTTACGAGGGAAGGCAGCCCCAGCATTTT.